This T cell receptor beta chain was observed in a study of chemoradiotherapy in HPV16-positive cancers. Study-wide points: For HPV16-positive patients, expanding HPV-responsive T cells associated with longer recurrence-free survival.

Trimming at V came to 3 bases and at J to 6 bases, leaving 3 bases not matched to a gene. This CDR3 is built from 14 residues. Germline V gene sequence: CDR1 KGHSH, CDR2 LQKENI. Concerning this clone itself: Its antigen is not identified.

Profiled with immunoSEQ multiplex PCR; TCRdb holds only in-frame clones, not every one. This repertoire shows approximately 2,400 clones, 70% to 90% found once; its top ten account for more than 6.5%. Repeated repertoire sampling spanned the course of chemoradiotherapy. This receptor was obtained from a human donor with HPV-associated anogenital cancer. Sequencing used tumor tissue, obtained from a patient who underwent chemoradiotherapy. V is TRBV18 and J is TRBJ1-2, with 11 nucleotides matching TRBD1. The CDR3 DNA reads TGTGCCAGCTCACCGGGGACAGGGGGTCATGGCTACACCTTC. Translated, it gives CASSPGTGGHGYTF.